The present entry profiles one T cell receptor beta chain with its context. Peripheral blood CD8+ and CD4+ T cells were profiled by TCR beta sequencing. The multiple sclerosis controls were treatment-naive patients with relapsing-remitting disease that was stable or active. These data are taken from a study of CD8 T cells in Susac syndrome. Reverse transcription of roughly 0.45 to 1 ug RNA was carried out with random hexamers. Across 54 Vbeta and 13 Jbeta, immunoSEQ multiplex PCR amplified TCR beta CDR3. In TCRdb, the immunoSEQ multiplex PCR reads were re-called with MiXCR into one record per CDR3 protein. The profile shows about 130,000 distinct CDR3 sequences, roughly 93% of them singletons. V lost 3 bases, J lost 4 bases, and 9 bases lay in between. The CDR3 spans 13 residues.

The sequenced sample consisted of CD8+ T cells from PBMCs. This chain uses TRBV12-3 or TRBV12-4 with TRBJ1-2, with D unresolved. The sequence came from a human donor with multiple sclerosis. CDR3: CASSFGTFYGYTF. For the CDR3, the DNA is TGTGCCAGCAGTTTTGGCACCTTCTATGGCTACACCTTC.